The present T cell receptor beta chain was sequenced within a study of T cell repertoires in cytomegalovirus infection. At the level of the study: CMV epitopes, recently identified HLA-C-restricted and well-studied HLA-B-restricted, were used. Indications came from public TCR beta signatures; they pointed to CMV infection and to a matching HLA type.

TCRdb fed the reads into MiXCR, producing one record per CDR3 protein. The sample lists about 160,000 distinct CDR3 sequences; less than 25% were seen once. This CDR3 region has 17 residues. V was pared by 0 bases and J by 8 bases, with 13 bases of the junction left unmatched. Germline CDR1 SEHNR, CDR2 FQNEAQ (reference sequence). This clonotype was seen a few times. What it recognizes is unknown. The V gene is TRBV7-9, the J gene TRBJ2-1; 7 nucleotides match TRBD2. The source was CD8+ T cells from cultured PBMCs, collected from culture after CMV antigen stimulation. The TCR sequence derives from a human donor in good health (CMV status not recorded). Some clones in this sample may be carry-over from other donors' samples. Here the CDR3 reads CASSLATSAPFGDEQFF. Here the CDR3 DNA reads TGTGCCAGCAGCTTAGCCACTAGCGCCCCGTTTGGGGATGAGCAGTTCTTC.